This TCR beta chain was sequenced during a study of cytotoxic CD8 clonotypes in ibrutinib-treated CLL. Study background: For this cohort, patients were some eleven relapsed/refractory and approximately 15 treatment-naive, while roughly 17 were IGHV unmutated.

On this clone itself: Its specificity is not known.

Study-wide results and limits: Clonality correlated strongly with circulating CD8+ T cells and exceeded age-matched healthy donors at baseline.

The V segment lost 6 bases and the J segment 5 bases; nucleotides outside the gene matches: 7. Germline V gene sequence: CDR1 MNHEY, CDR2 SMNVEV (reference sequence). This CDR3 comprises 14 residues. Using immunoSEQ multiplex PCR, the repertoire was profiled, and TCRdb retains in-frame clones only, with some absent. The table has just over 200,000 clones, approximately 70% seen once. Specimen: PBMCs, collected after 12 months of ibrutinib treatment. The chain combines TRBV27 with TRBJ1-2; TRBD1 matches 9 bases. This TCR derives from a human donor with chronic lymphocytic leukemia. CDR3 sequence (DNA): TGTGCCAGCAGGTCCCGCGGGACAGGGTATGGCTACACCTTC. It codes for CASRSRGTGYGYTF.